Below, 14 T cell receptor beta chains from the same sample are listed, as sequenced in a study of T cells after yellow fever vaccination. MiXCR was run by TCRdb on the 5' RACE reads, yielding one entry per CDR3 protein. The data contain a few hundred thousand distinct CDR3 sequences, 3.5% to 4.5% of them seen just once; the ten biggest clones take up around 19%. This sample comprised PBMCs, obtained 15 days after the yellow fever booster vaccination. Receptors originate from a man aged 18-30 years who received the YFV17D yellow fever vaccine.

The chain uses TRBV5-1 and TRBJ1-3, with D tentatively TRBD1 (5 bases). This CDR3 has 14 amino acids. Germline V CDR1 and CDR2: SGHRS, YFSETQ. V lost 4 bases and J lost 9, with 17 bases in between. CDR3 coding DNA: TGCGCCAGCAGCATGGGACCTCCCGGGGGCACCATATATTTT. Translated, it gives CASSMGPPGGTIYF.

The table lists this clonotype with many counts. The chain couples TRBV7-8 to TRBJ1-4; D possibly corresponds to TRBD1 (6 bases). V was shortened by 1 base and J by 8 bases, with 14 bases between the two germline ends. The CDR3 sequence is 15 residues long. CDR1 is SGHVS and CDR2 is FQNEAQ in the germline V gene. This chain's CDR3 is CASSLGGRGREKLFF. CDR3 nucleotides: TGTGCCAGCAGCTTAGGGGGGCGAGGTCGAGAAAAACTGTTTTTT.

In its sample, this clonotype was seen many times. V is TRBV20-1 and J is TRBJ2-3, with D perhaps assigned TRBD1 or TRBD2 (5 bases each). The germline gives CDR1 DFQATT, CDR2 SNEGSKA (reference sequence). This CDR3 is built from 15 residues. V lost 0 bases and J lost 1, with 11 bases in between. CDR3 DNA sequence: TGCAGTGCTAGAGACGCTCGGGACCGCACAGATACGCAGTATTTT. Translated, it gives CSARDARDRTDTQYF.

This clonotype has a count of ten or more. The chain is built from TRBV28 and TRBJ2-5; 11 nucleotides line up with TRBD1. CDR1 is MDHEN and CDR2 is SYDVKM in the germline V gene. The junction had 5 bases not matched to a gene; V was cut back by 3 bases and J by 5 bases. The CDR3 contains 15 residues. CDR3 DNA sequence: TGTGCCAGCAGTTTTGGGGACAGGGGGAGGGAGACCCAGTACTTC. This encodes CASSFGDRGRETQYF.

In regard to this clonotype: A much larger clone lies one base from this, so it may be a read error. The chain combines TRBV5-1 with TRBJ1-1, with 7 bases lining up with TRBD1. This CDR3 is built from 13 residues. The germline V gene has CDR1 SGHRS and CDR2 YFSETQ. The CDR3 region is CDSSETGWTEAFF. The DNA for the CDR3 is TGCGACAGCAGCGAGACAGGGTGGACTGAAGCTTTCTTT.

This clonotype turned up a few times. The rearrangement joins TRBV9 to TRBJ2-3; D might be TRBD2 (5 bases). CDR3 length: 13 amino acids. V was clipped by 0 bases and J by 3 bases, with 5 bases between them. Germline V gives CDR1 SGDLS, CDR2 YYNGEE. For the CDR3, the DNA is TGTGCCAGCAGCGTAGGAGGGACAGATACGCAGTATTTT. Protein: CASSVGGTDTQYF.

This chain links TRBV5-1 with TRBJ2-1; 12 nucleotides line up with TRBD2. The germline CDR1 and CDR2 sequences are SGHRS and YFSETQ. Trimming at V came to 6 bases and at J to 6 bases, leaving 4 bases not matched to a gene. The CDR3 spans 14 residues. CDR3 coding DNA: TGCGCCAGCACCCTAGCGGGGGGGATCAATGAGCAGTTCTTC. Its protein product is CASTLAGGINEQFF.

A remark on this clonotype: Since a much larger clone is just one base distant, this may be a read error. The chain joins TRBV12-3 or TRBV12-4 to TRBJ2-5; no clear D. The CDR3 spans 16 residues. The V end lost 3 bases, the J end lost 7 bases, and 21 bases lay between the germline ends. The CDR3 sequence is CASSLGRVGPLGTQYF. CDR3 nucleotide sequence: TGTGCCAGCAGTTTGGGCCGTGTGGGCCCACTGGGGACCCAGTACTTC.

The J gene is TRBJ1-6, the V gene TRBV4-1; TRBD1 agrees at 8 bases. J was trimmed by 6 bases and V by 3 bases; bases with no gene match: 7. The CDR3 is 16 amino acids. Germline-derived CDR1 and CDR2 are MGHRA and YSYEKL. The CDR3 coding sequence is TGCGCCAGCAGCCAGACCGGACAGGGCACTAATTCACCCCTCCACTTT. Its translation is CASSQTGQGTNSPLHF.

V and J are TRBV20-1 and TRBJ1-2, with a tentative D call TRBD1 (5 bases). The CDR3 contains 12 residues. Germline CDR1 reads DFQATT; CDR2 reads SNEGSKA (reference sequence). The germline V and J ends were trimmed by 6 bases and 7 bases, with 15 bases remaining between them. This chain's CDR3 is CSARRGESGYTF. The CDR3 DNA reads as TGCAGTGCGAGACGGGGGGAGAGTGGCTACACCTTC.

This clonotype was recorded a few times. V and J are TRBV2 and TRBJ1-5; the D gene is possibly TRBD1 (6 bases). The CDR3 runs to 15 residues. Germline CDR1 is SNHLY and CDR2 is FYNNEI. V was trimmed by 7 bases and J by 6 bases, leaving 19 bases between them. The CDR3 DNA sequence: TGTGCCAGCACTAACCCGGGGGCGTCGGGTCAGCCCCAGCATTTT. It codes for CASTNPGASGQPQHF.

This clonotype has more than one count but fewer than ten. The chain recombines TRBV6-2 or TRBV6-3 with TRBJ1-2, with D possibly TRBD1 on 5 matching bases. This CDR3 has 14 residues. Germline loops: CDR1 MNHEY, CDR2 SVGEGT. The V end was cut by 2 bases, the J end by 6 bases, with 13 bases between. CDR3 DNA sequence: TGTGCCAGCAGTTACGCGGGGCGGCGGGATGGCTACACCTTC. Amino acid sequence: CASSYAGRRDGYTF.

This clonotype was seen more than once but under ten times. This rearrangement joins TRBV2 to TRBJ1-5; D remains ambiguous. V was clipped by 6 bases and J by 0 bases, with 12 bases between them. The CDR3 totals 15 residues. Germline lookup yields CDR1 SNHLY and CDR2 FYNNEI. CDR3 DNA: TGTGCCAGCAGACCCACGATCTATAGCAATCAGCCCCAGCATTTT. Encoded protein: CASRPTIYSNQPQHF.

V gene TRBV6-5 combines with J gene TRBJ1-2, with 8 positions matching TRBD1. Per germline, CDR1 MNHEY and CDR2 SVGAGI. V shed 6 bases and J 8 bases; nucleotides not matched to a gene: 11. The CDR3 is 14 residues long. The CDR3 DNA is TGTGCCAGCAGCCGACAGGGGCCTTCTAGGGGCTACACCTTC. As protein: CASSRQGPSRGYTF.